This record concerns one TCR beta chain sequence. Its antigen is not identified. Germline V gene data show CDR1 as MDHEN and CDR2 as SYDVKM. This CDR3 contains 14 residues. V was trimmed by 4 bases and J by 2 bases, leaving 12 bases between them. Each case's diagnosis was confirmed by two pathologists on H&E. Macro-dissection enriched premalignant or tumor cells before nucleic acid extraction. These data are taken from a study of immune evolution from preneoplasia to lung adenocarcinoma. The overall study: HLA loss of heterozygosity: about 7% AIS, about 15% MIA, over 25% ADC, none AAH. Study outcomes and limitations: Later-stage lesions appeared to have more T cells, more diversity, less clonality.

This table comes from immunoSEQ multiplex PCR, and its TCRdb copy is limited to in-frame clones, with some not included. Here the sample spans 9,000 to 10,000 clones, 79% being singletons. This TCR derives from an older person with lung adenocarcinoma. The specimen was FFPE lung adenocarcinoma in situ tissue. The chain joins TRBV28 to TRBJ2-7; D is uncertain. The CDR3, as DNA: TGTGCCAGCAGTTACGGAGACAAGCCCTACGAGCAGTACTTC. Amino acids: CASSYGDKPYEQYF.